The next 18 T cell receptor beta chains were all read from a single sample in a study of cytomegalovirus exposure and HLA in healthy donors. The PCR contained 60 Vbeta and 13 Jbeta primers. The repertoire was sequenced with immunoSEQ multiplex PCR; TCRdb's copy has only in-frame clones and lacks some. This sample has about 67,000 clones; around 63% occur once, and the top ten carry around 1.9%. The sample comprised PBMCs. The receptors come from a woman aged 25 to 39 in good health and CMV-seronegative.

The gene calls are TRBV5-1 and TRBJ2-3; D is perhaps TRBD2 (5 bases). Germline assignment: CDR1 SGHRS and CDR2 YFSETQ. V was clipped by 7 bases and J by 3 bases, with 9 bases between them. This CDR3 contains 12 residues. Here the CDR3 DNA reads TGCGCCAGCTCCCCGGGGACAGATACGCAGTATTTT. Translated: CASSPGTDTQYF. Based on the CDR3 plus reference TRBV5-1 and TRBJ2-3, the full variable domain is KAGVTQTPRYLIKTRGQQVTLSCSPISGHRSVSWYQQTPGQGLQFLFEYFSETQRNKGNFPGRFSGRQFSNSRSEMNVSTLELGDSALYLCASSPGTDTQYFGPGTRLTVL.

The chain joins TRBV6-1 to TRBJ2-2; D gene uncertain. Looked up from germline, CDR1 is MNHNS and CDR2 is SASEGT. CDR3 size: 14 residues. The germline V and J ends were trimmed by 9 bases and 3 bases, with 14 bases remaining between them. CDR3 DNA: TGTGCCAGTCATTTGGCTCCCGACACCGGGGAGCTGTTTTTT. Translating gives CASHLAPDTGELFF.

This chain joins TRBV11-3 and TRBJ2-1; no clear D. The CDR3 runs 13 residues. Trimming left V 0 bases short and J 9 bases short, with 9 bases between. Germline CDR1 reads SGHNT; CDR2 reads YENEEA. The CDR3 is CASSLEYSGEQFF. The CDR3 coding sequence is TGTGCCAGCAGCTTAGAATACTCTGGTGAGCAGTTCTTC.

This chain uses TRBV6-1 with TRBJ1-2; the match to TRBD1 covers 10 bases. The CDR3 is made up of 14 amino acids. J lost 8 bases, V lost 6 bases, and 9 bases had no gene match. The germline V gene encodes CDR1 MNHNS and CDR2 SASEGT. The CDR3 is CASRGTGVVRGYTF. The CDR3, as DNA: TGTGCCAGCAGGGGGACAGGGGTCGTCCGAGGCTACACCTTC.

The rearrangement joins TRBV13 to TRBJ2-2, with 8 bases that match TRBD2. The CDR3 runs to 16 residues. V shed 5 bases and J 4 bases; nucleotides not matched to a gene: 9. Germline values: CDR1 PRHDT, CDR2 FYEKMQ (reference sequence). The CDR3 reads CASSAELAASTGELFF. The CDR3 region has the DNA TGTGCCAGCAGCGCCGAACTAGCGGCGAGCACCGGGGAGCTGTTTTTT. The complete variable domain, with remaining parts taken from reference TRBV13 and TRBJ2-2, reads AAGVIQSPRHLIKEKRETATLKCYPIPRHDTVYWYQQGPGQDPQFLISFYEKMQSDKGSIPDRFSAQQFSDYHSELNMSSLELGDSALYFCASSAELAASTGELFFGEGSRLTVL.

The V and J genes are TRBV11-2 and TRBJ2-5; 13 bases map to TRBD2. The CDR3 is made up of 18 amino acids. With V trimmed by 6 bases and J by 5 bases, 15 bases remained unmatched. Looked up from germline, CDR1 is SGHAT and CDR2 is FQNNGV. CDR3 in amino acids: CASRPQTSGGSGWETQYF. As DNA, the CDR3 is TGTGCCAGCAGACCTCAGACTAGCGGGGGGTCGGGGTGGGAGACCCAGTACTTC. The entire variable domain, with the rest obtained from reference TRBV11-2 and TRBJ2-5, is as follows: EAGVAQSPRYKIIEKRQSVAFWCNPISGHATLYWYQQILGQGPKLLIQFQNNGVVDDSQLPKDRFSAERLKGVDSTLKIQPAKLEDSAVYLCASRPQTSGGSGWETQYFGPGTRLLVL.

This clone was picked up a small number of times. This chain uses TRBV7-3 with TRBJ2-5, with D hard to call. This CDR3 has 13 amino acids. Trimming cost V 0 bases and J 5 bases, with 7 bases left between them. The germline V gene encodes CDR1 SGHTA and CDR2 FQGTGA. The CDR3 sequence: CASSLTGVETQYF. In DNA, the CDR3 is TGTGCCAGCAGCTTAACAGGAGTGGAGACCCAGTACTTC.

The chain has TRBV5-6 and TRBJ1-2; TRBD1 matches at 9 bases. V lost 1 base to trimming and J lost 3 bases; unmatched junction nucleotides: 10. Germline assignment: CDR1 SGHDT and CDR2 YYEEEE. This CDR3 has 17 amino acids. CDR3 amino acids: CASSLQPTGGTDYGYTF. In DNA, the CDR3 is TGTGCCAGCAGCTTGCAACCCACAGGGGGCACGGACTATGGCTACACCTTC. Filled out from reference TRBV5-6 and TRBJ1-2, the complete variable domain reads DAGVTQSPTHLIKTRGQQVTLRCSPKSGHDTVSWYQQALGQGPQFIFQYYEEEERQRGNFPDRFSGHQFPNYSSELNVNALLLGDSALYLCASSLQPTGGTDYGYTFGSGTRLTVV.

This chain joins TRBV7-2 and TRBJ2-5, with D possibly being TRBD2 (6 bases). The CDR3 consists of 15 residues. Trimming took off 0 bases at V and 2 bases at J, with 10 bases between the two ends. Germline CDR1 and CDR2: SGHTA and FQGNSA. Here the CDR3 reads CASSLAGEAQETQYF. CDR3 in DNA: TGTGCCAGCAGCTTAGCGGGGGAGGCACAAGAGACCCAGTACTTC.

The rearrangement joins TRBV6-6 to TRBJ2-7; maybe TRBD2 (7 bases). Deletions cut 6 bases from V and 3 bases from J, with 18 bases between. This CDR3 region has 15 residues. Germline V CDR1 and CDR2: MNHNY, SVGAGI (reference sequence). CDR3 nucleotides: TGTGCCAGCAGAAATCCCAGGGAGGGGGTCTACGAGCAGTACTTC. This gives the protein CASRNPREGVYEQYF.

V usage is TRBV9 and J usage is TRBJ2-6; 9 nucleotides line up with TRBD1. Germline CDR1 is SGDLS and CDR2 is YYNGEE. V dropped 3 bases and J dropped 0; count of bases not matched to a gene: 7. This CDR3 is 18 amino acids long. The DNA of the CDR3 is TGTGCCAGCAGCGAGGGGACAGGGAGGGGCTCTGGGGCCAACGTCCTGACTTTC. Encoded protein: CASSEGTGRGSGANVLTF.

J is TRBJ1-4 and V is TRBV5-1; D not resolved. V lost 0 bases and J lost 6, with 15 bases in between. The CDR3 covers 16 residues. Germline loops: CDR1 SGHRS, CDR2 YFSETQ. CDR3 sequence reads: CASSLDGRARDEKLFF. CDR3 coding DNA: TGCGCCAGCAGCTTGGACGGACGCGCGAGGGATGAAAAACTGTTTTTT. Full variable domain (outside the CDR3, taken from reference TRBV5-1 and TRBJ1-4): KAGVTQTPRYLIKTRGQQVTLSCSPISGHRSVSWYQQTPGQGLQFLFEYFSETQRNKGNFPGRFSGRQFSNSRSEMNVSTLELGDSALYLCASSLDGRARDEKLFFGSGTQLSVL.

The V and J genes are TRBV6-5 and TRBJ1-5, with a possible D match to TRBD1 (5 bases). The V gene lost 2 bases and the J gene lost 1 base, with 6 bases spanning the gap. The CDR3 totals 14 residues. CDR1 and CDR2 (germline): MNHEY, SVGAGI. In DNA, the CDR3 is TGTGCCAGCAGTTACCCAGGGAGCAATCAGCCCCAGCATTTT. Its protein is CASSYPGSNQPQHF.

The genes are TRBV5-8 and TRBJ2-3; tentative D call: TRBD1 (6 bases). Germline CDR1 reads SGHTS; CDR2 reads YDEGEE. The CDR3 is made up of 15 amino acids. The V gene lost 4 bases and the J gene lost 3 bases, with 15 bases spanning the gap. The CDR3 sequence is CASSPGTPGTDTQYF. The DNA for the CDR3 is TGTGCCAGCAGCCCCGGGACACCCGGTACAGATACGCAGTATTTT.

The chain carries TRBV5-6 and TRBJ2-7; 8 nucleotides agree with TRBD1. This CDR3 has 16 residues. With 4 bases clipped from V and 2 bases from J, the junction kept 11 bases outside the gene matches. Looked up from germline, CDR1 is SGHDT and CDR2 is YYEEEE. CDR3 nucleotides: TGTGCCAGCAGCCTGAGGGTCGGGACAGGAGCCTACGAGCAGTACTTC. Amino acids: CASSLRVGTGAYEQYF.

The chain links TRBV18 to TRBJ2-3; 7 bases are shared with TRBD2. CDR1 is KGHSH, CDR2 LQKENI, per germline. Trimming took 4 bases from V and 3 from J; bases not matched to a gene: 13. The CDR3 has 17 residues. The CDR3 spells CASSRDLAATITDTQYF. Written as DNA, the CDR3 is TGTGCCAGCTCACGGGACCTAGCGGCGACAATTACAGATACGCAGTATTTT.

The V and J genes are TRBV5-1 and TRBJ2-5; 8 positions agree with TRBD1. The V gene end was trimmed by 3 bases and the J gene end by 3 bases; junction bases not matched to a gene: 1. The germline V gene encodes CDR1 SGHRS and CDR2 YFSETQ. The CDR3 is made up of 13 amino acids. The CDR3 nucleotides read TGCGCCAGCAGCTGGGGACAGGAAGAGACCCAGTACTTC. Translated, it gives CASSWGQEETQYF.

The chain joins TRBV4-1 to TRBJ2-5; 10 bases line up with TRBD1. Near its end, the DNA agrees better with TRBJ2-7, so the J call may be wrong. The CDR3 is 16 residues long. Germline V gene lookup returns CDR1 MGHRA and CDR2 YSYEKL. The CDR3 region is CASSHLDRGIPYEQYF. CDR3 nucleotide sequence: TGCGCCAGCAGCCACTTGGACAGGGGGATCCCATACGAGCAGTACTTC.